These T cell receptor beta chains were read from a single sample in a study of blood T cell repertoires in COVID-19. Sequencing was performed with immunoSEQ multiplex PCR; in TCRdb, only in-frame clones are kept and a portion is missing. This repertoire shows about 160,000 clones, about 84% found once; its top ten account for around 6%. Sequencing input: PBMCs or T cells enriched from blood (not recorded which). All receptors come from a woman aged 40 to 55 with acute COVID-19. CDR3s leave out the opening cysteine and the closing phenylalanine or tryptophan. Fields, in order: D gene, V gene, J gene, CDR3 protein. A D gene is named only where the DNA matches it firmly.

>.|TRBV4-1|TRBJ2-5
ASSQAGEETQY
>.|TRBV6-5|TRBJ1-1
ASSLVEGLGTEAF
>TRBD1|TRBV28|TRBJ1-1
ASSTTGSNTEAF
>.|TRBV12-3/TRBV12-4|TRBJ2-7
ASGYLAIEQY
>.|TRBV6-4|TRBJ1-5
ASSQGMNNSNQPQH
>.|TRBV7-3|TRBJ1-1
ASSLTGGTEAF
>.|TRBV7-7|TRBJ2-3
ASSSQIGDTQY
>TRBD1|TRBV3-1/TRBV3-2|TRBJ1-3
ASRNRGYSGNTIY
>TRBD1|TRBV7-9|TRBJ1-1
ASSLTGGRGNTEAF
>TRBD1|TRBV4-1|TRBJ1-5
ASSQEDRGRVQPQH
>.|TRBV25-1|TRBJ2-3
ASSPRGDTQY
>.|TRBV4-2|TRBJ1-5
ASSQDGGNQPQH
>.|TRBV9|TRBJ1-2
ASSAESSGLGYT
>.|TRBV9|TRBJ1-6
ASSVEGGANSPLH
>TRBD1|TRBV18|TRBJ1-5
ASSSTGGNQPQH
>TRBD1|TRBV5-1|TRBJ2-1
ASSLGGQGLNEQF
>.|TRBV10-3|TRBJ1-3
AISDNSGNTIY
>.|TRBV30|TRBJ1-4
AWSVMGRGRLF
>TRBD1|TRBV25-1|TRBJ1-2
ASSISTGVNYGYT
>.|TRBV3-1/TRBV3-2|TRBJ1-1
ASSQPVGGKGEAF
>TRBD2|TRBV2|TRBJ2-1
ASSRLALYNEQF
>TRBD1|TRBV2|TRBJ2-5
ASSSGTGFRETQY
>.|TRBV4-1|TRBJ2-3
ASSQDISDTQY
>TRBD1|TRBV3-1/TRBV3-2|TRBJ2-6
ASRPRGTGDSGANVLT
>.|TRBV10-2|TRBJ1-6
ASSAAGVDNSPLH
>TRBD1|TRBV5-1|TRBJ2-3
ASSPNPTGGYADTQY
>TRBD2|TRBV5-1|TRBJ2-2
ASSLEVGGTVTGELF
>TRBD2|TRBV5-1|TRBJ2-7
ASSLEALAGGSHEQY
>.|TRBV6-5|TRBJ1-4
ASSSDSLNEEKLF
>TRBD1|TRBV6-5|TRBJ2-1
ASRKPGQGTGEQF
>.|TRBV6-5|TRBJ1-5
ASRRKINQPQH
>TRBD2|TRBV5-4|TRBJ2-3
ASSLLAGDLSTDTQY
>TRBD2|TRBV7-9|TRBJ2-2
ARVETSGPFTGELF
>TRBD1|TRBV18|TRBJ1-5
ASSQPGQGAGGNQPQH
>.|TRBV4-1|TRBJ2-1
ASSQDIAGSSYNEQF
>TRBD1|TRBV28|TRBJ2-1
ASSFSGQAYNEQF
>TRBD2|TRBV9|TRBJ2-1
ASSLVGRREFHNEQF
>TRBD1|TRBV24-1|TRBJ2-2
ATSDPGQGNTGELF
>.|TRBV27|TRBJ2-2
ASSQTGELF
>TRBD1|TRBV14|TRBJ1-2
ASSPPGQPYGYT
>.|TRBV9|TRBJ2-1
ASSVDSGLHNEQF
>TRBD2|TRBV6-1|TRBJ2-2
ASSDRVVAGRGELF
>TRBD1|TRBV10-3|TRBJ1-3
ATGTGASGNTIY
>TRBD1|TRBV27|TRBJ1-2
ASRTKGQER
>TRBD2|TRBV18|TRBJ2-5
ASSTPRLGVLAGGRRGETQY
>TRBD1|TRBV6-4|TRBJ2-1
ASSDTGDSYNEQF
>.|TRBV6-5|TRBJ2-3
ASRKVSRAPDTQY
>TRBD2|TRBV6-5|TRBJ2-1
ASRSGTTNNEQF
>.|TRBV7-9|TRBJ1-1
ASSLPGSTEAF
>TRBD2|TRBV7-9|TRBJ2-1
ASTGLAGGYEQF
>.|TRBV27|TRBJ2-5
ASSLEGVPETQY
>.|TRBV2|TRBJ2-2
ASSVGATGELF
>.|TRBV12-5|TRBJ2-1
ASGTGNENEQF
>.|TRBV30|TRBJ2-2
AWSVDYPVAGELF
>.|TRBV6-5|TRBJ2-7
ASTKGAGSSYEQY
>TRBD1|TRBV6-5|TRBJ1-6
ASRHDRVSPLH
>.|TRBV2|TRBJ1-1
ASDSYGTEAF
>TRBD1|TRBV6-5|TRBJ1-3
ASSYSGQGEGNTIY
>.|TRBV7-8|TRBJ1-5
ASSGGRGQPQH